The 30 T cell receptor beta chains in this list originate from one sample, sequenced in a study of shared clonotypes between healthy human individuals. Naive CD8 cells, CD45RO-negative and positively selected for CCR7, excluded terminally differentiated effector memory CD45RA+ cells. Repertoires were generated with immunoSEQ multiplex PCR, while TCRdb's copy carries only in-frame clones and drops some. The sample shows about 680,000 clones, 92% of them seen only once. Sequencing was done on a sample of naive CD8+ T cells sorted from blood. The receptor set was obtained from a young man in good health.

The chain combines TRBV5-5 with TRBJ2-1; 11 nucleotides line up with TRBD2. V was clipped by 4 bases and J by 4 bases; unmatched bases: 10. Germline CDR1 reads SGHKS; CDR2 reads YYEKEE (reference sequence). The length of the CDR3 is 17 residues. The DNA for the CDR3 is TGTGCCAGCAGCGTGAGACTAGCGGGAAGGACTTACAATGAGCAGTTCTTC. Residues: CASSVRLAGRTYNEQFF.

The chain recombines TRBV27 with TRBJ2-1; TRBD1 might be the D (5 bases). This CDR3 comprises 14 residues. V shed 5 bases and J shed 7 bases, with 15 bases lying between them. CDR1 MNHEY and CDR2 SMNVEV come from the germline V gene (reference sequence). The CDR3 bases are TGTGCCAGCAGTGTTTGGTCCAAGGGGAATGAGCAGTTCTTC. Its protein product is CASSVWSKGNEQFF.

The chain couples TRBV6-5 to TRBJ2-2; no definite D call. This CDR3 spans 14 amino acids. V gave up 6 bases and J gave up 2 bases, with 10 bases separating them. Germline CDR1 is MNHEY and CDR2 is SVGAGI. The CDR3: CASRETVNTGELFF. The CDR3 bases are TGTGCCAGCAGGGAGACGGTTAACACCGGGGAGCTGTTTTTT.

The chain employs TRBV4-3 and TRBJ1-1, with D uncertain. CDR1 is LGHNA and CDR2 is YSLEER in the germline V gene. Between the trimmed V and J ends, which lost 2 bases and 3 bases, there was a span of 10 bases. The CDR3 totals 14 residues. The DNA for the CDR3 is TGCGCCAGCAGCCAAAAGGGATGGGACACTGAAGCTTTCTTT. Its translation: CASSQKGWDTEAFF.

Comments on this clone: Other DNA sequences from this sample encode an identical CDR3 as well. The V call is TRBV28, the J call TRBJ2-7; TRBD1 matches at 9 bases. With V trimmed by 4 bases and J by 4 bases, 5 bases remained unmatched. The CDR3 has 14 residues. Germline loops: CDR1 MDHEN, CDR2 SYDVKM. Here the CDR3 DNA reads TGTGCCAGCAGTTCCGGGACAGGGTTGTACGAGCAGTACTTC. Its protein product is CASSSGTGLYEQYF.

V and J are TRBV6-6 and TRBJ2-5, with D maybe TRBD2 (6 bases). With 6 bases removed from V and 5 bases from J, the gap between germline ends came to 19 bases. Germline CDR1 is MNHNY and CDR2 is SVGAGI (reference sequence). The CDR3 covers 15 residues. CDR3 sequence: CASSPGGGPSETQYF. The CDR3 bases are TGTGCCAGCAGCCCTGGAGGAGGGCCATCGGAGACCCAGTACTTC.

The chain is built from TRBV11-3 and TRBJ2-1; 7 nucleotides align to TRBD2. This CDR3 is built from 16 residues. Germline V CDR1 and CDR2: SGHNT, YENEEA. Trimming at V came to 3 bases and at J to 5 bases, leaving 10 bases not matched to a gene. The CDR3 protein is CASSFGSGLTHNEQFF. The CDR3, as DNA: TGTGCCAGCAGCTTTGGGTCGGGACTAACTCACAATGAGCAGTTCTTC.

The chain is built from TRBV19 and TRBJ2-1, with no clear D. CDR3 length equals 14 residues. CDR1 and CDR2 from the germline V gene are LNHDA and SQIVND (reference sequence). V was shortened by 5 bases and J by 3 bases, with 11 bases between the two germline ends. DNA of the CDR3: TGTGCCAGTAGTCCAGAGGACCGCTACAATGAGCAGTTCTTC. This encodes CASSPEDRYNEQFF.

V is TRBV7-2 and J is TRBJ2-2; possible D gene TRBD1, 6 bases. There are 17 residues in the CDR3. V shed 1 base and J shed 0 bases, with 12 bases lying between them. Per the germline V gene, CDR1 is SGHTA and CDR2 is FQGNSA. The CDR3 loop reads CASSLEYRASNTGELFF. The CDR3 DNA reads as TGTGCCAGCAGCTTAGAGTACAGGGCGTCGAACACCGGGGAGCTGTTTTTT.

The rearrangement joins TRBV2 to TRBJ2-1; TRBD1 might be the D (5 bases). The CDR3 is made up of 14 amino acids. Germline CDR1 is SNHLY and CDR2 is FYNNEI. Trimming took 1 base from V and 4 from J, leaving 8 bases between them. The CDR3 sequence: CASSEDPGYNEQFF. In nucleotides, the CDR3 is TGTGCCAGCAGTGAAGATCCAGGGTACAATGAGCAGTTCTTC. The whole variable domain, remainder taken from reference TRBV2 and TRBJ2-1, is EPEVTQTPSHQVTQMGQEVILRCVPISNHLYFYWYRQILGQKVEFLVSFYNNEISEKSEIFDDQFSVERPDGSNFTLKIRSTKLEDSAMYFCASSEDPGYNEQFFGPGTRLTVL.

The gene calls are TRBV7-9 and TRBJ1-1; D uncertain. Germline V gives CDR1 SEHNR, CDR2 FQNEAQ (reference sequence). Between the trimmed V and J ends, which lost 5 bases and 1 base, there was a span of 11 bases. The CDR3 loop spans 14 amino acids. This chain's CDR3 is CASSRETANTEAFF. As DNA, the CDR3 is TGTGCCAGCAGCAGAGAAACAGCGAACACTGAAGCTTTCTTT.

The chain is built from TRBV27 and TRBJ2-1; possibly TRBD1 for D (5 bases). Trimming removed 0 bases at V and 6 bases at J, with 9 bases between. CDR3 size: 14 residues. CDR1 MNHEY and CDR2 SMNVEV come from the germline V gene (reference sequence). The DNA for the CDR3 is TGTGCCAGCAGTTTATCAACAGGTAGCAATGAGCAGTTCTTC. This codes for CASSLSTGSNEQFF.

CDR3 in DNA: TGTGCCAGCAGTGGATGGGTGCATGAGCAGTTCTTC. Its translation is CASSGWVHEQFF. V usage is TRBV27 and J usage is TRBJ2-1, with D uncertain. Between the trimmed V and J ends, which lost 5 bases and 8 bases, there was a span of 10 bases. This CDR3 is built from 12 residues. Germline loops: CDR1 MNHEY, CDR2 SMNVEV (reference sequence).

V usage is TRBV13 and J usage is TRBJ2-3, with 9 bases fitting TRBD2. Germline trimming cut 4 bases from V and 14 bases from J; bases unmatched to any gene: 7. The length of the CDR3 is 12 residues. From germline, CDR1 is PRHDT and CDR2 FYEKMQ (reference sequence). In DNA, the CDR3 is TGTGCCAGCAGCTCCTCCGGGACTAGCCCGTATTTT. Amino acids: CASSSSGTSPYF.

The chain couples TRBV5-1 to TRBJ1-4; D remains ambiguous. CDR3 length equals 14 residues. V shed 4 bases and J shed 0 bases, with 7 bases lying between them. CDR1 and CDR2 from the germline V gene are SGHRS and YFSETQ. In DNA form, the CDR3 reads TGCGCCAGCAGCCAAGTGGCAACTAATGAAAAACTGTTTTTT. Encoded protein: CASSQVATNEKLFF.

V gene TRBV4-3 combines with J gene TRBJ2-7, with TRBD2 matching over 7 bases. This CDR3 is 15 amino acids long. Germline values: CDR1 LGHNA, CDR2 YSLEER. V lost 3 bases, J lost 3 bases, and 8 bases stayed unmatched. The CDR3 protein is CASSQILAEYYEQYF. The CDR3 DNA sequence: TGCGCCAGCAGCCAGATCCTAGCGGAATACTACGAGCAGTACTTC.

The genes are TRBV11-2 and TRBJ1-2; 7 bases are a match to TRBD1. J lost 8 bases, V lost 1 base, and 7 bases had no gene match. This CDR3 has 14 residues. Germline lookup yields CDR1 SGHAT and CDR2 FQNNGV. As DNA, the CDR3 is TGTGCCAGCAGCTTAGGTTCAGGGGGTGTCGGCTACACCTTC. Translating it yields CASSLGSGGVGYTF.

CDR3 amino acids: CASSPGQEQFF. For the CDR3, the DNA is TGTGCCAGCAGCCCCGGACAGGAGCAGTTCTTC. The V and J genes are TRBV6-5 and TRBJ2-1; D is perhaps TRBD1 (6 bases). The CDR3 runs to 11 residues. Deletions cut 6 bases from V and 10 bases from J, with 10 bases between. Germline-derived CDR1 and CDR2 are MNHEY and SVGAGI.

About this clone itself: Other DNA sequences within the sample encode an identical CDR3. V is TRBV7-9 and J is TRBJ1-1; no firm D call. Trimming stripped 4 bases from V and 3 bases from J, with 9 bases between. The CDR3 runs 13 residues. CDR1 SEHNR and CDR2 FQNEAQ come from the germline V gene (reference sequence). The chain's CDR3 is CASSSGGDTEAFF. The CDR3 nucleotides are TGTGCCAGCAGCTCAGGCGGTGACACTGAAGCTTTCTTT.

As to this clone: Additional DNA sequences in this sample encode the identical CDR3. The gene calls are TRBV27 and TRBJ2-3; D is ambiguous. CDR3 length equals 14 residues. Looked up from germline, CDR1 is MNHEY and CDR2 is SMNVEV (reference sequence). V lost 2 bases and J 2 bases, leaving 8 bases between the germline ends. The CDR3 coding sequence is TGTGCCAGCAGTTTACTGGGCTTCACAGATACGCAGTATTTT. It is translated as CASSLLGFTDTQYF.

This chain links TRBV28 with TRBJ2-3; 7 bases map to TRBD1. The germline V gene encodes CDR1 MDHEN and CDR2 SYDVKM. V lost 6 bases, J lost 0 bases, and 6 bases stayed unmatched. The CDR3 has 15 residues. CDR3 residues: CASSLHRGSTDTQYF. CDR3 nucleotides: TGTGCCAGCAGCCTACACAGGGGAAGCACAGATACGCAGTATTTT.

The rearrangement uses TRBV10-1 and TRBJ2-3; D not certain. The V end lost 4 bases, the J end lost 1 base, and 12 bases lay between the germline ends. The length of the CDR3 is 15 residues. The V gene's germline CDR1 is WNHNN and CDR2 SYGVQD (reference sequence). CDR3 sequence reads: CASSGYQDGTDTQYF. The CDR3 DNA reads as TGCGCCAGCAGTGGTTACCAGGACGGCACAGATACGCAGTATTTT.

The genes are TRBV28 and TRBJ2-7, with D perhaps TRBD1 (6 bases). The CDR3 totals 16 residues. Trimming took 3 bases from V and 0 from J, leaving 15 bases between them. Per the germline V gene, CDR1 is MDHEN and CDR2 is SYDVKM. The CDR3 is CASSFWDISSSYEQYF. CDR3 DNA: TGTGCCAGCAGTTTCTGGGACATCTCGAGCTCCTACGAGCAGTACTTC.

The V call is TRBV7-9, the J call TRBJ2-7, with D hard to call. This CDR3 has 12 residues. Trimming cost V 6 bases and J 0 bases, with 6 bases left between them. Germline CDR1 reads SEHNR; CDR2 reads FQNEAQ (reference sequence). The CDR3 sequence: CASRLYSYEQYF. CDR3 DNA sequence: TGTGCCAGCAGACTGTACTCCTACGAGCAGTACTTC. Full variable domain (missing parts from reference TRBV7-9 and TRBJ2-7): DTGVSQNPRHKITKRGQNVTFRCDPISEHNRLYWYRQTLGQGPEFLTYFQNEAQLEKSRLLSDRFSAERPKGSFSTLEIQRTEQGDSAMYLCASRLYSYEQYFGPGTRLTVT.

V gene TRBV7-9 combines with J gene TRBJ2-1; 10 bases fit TRBD2. Germline-derived CDR1 and CDR2 are SEHNR and FQNEAQ (reference sequence). This CDR3 spans 14 amino acids. V shed 5 bases and J 5 bases; nucleotides not matched to a gene: 3. The chain's CDR3 is CASSPGTSDNEQFF. The CDR3 region has the DNA TGTGCCAGCAGCCCCGGGACTAGCGACAATGAGCAGTTCTTC.

The CDR3 DNA follows: TGTGCCAGCAGTTTAGCCTTCAATCAGCCCCAGCATTTT. Translation: CASSLAFNQPQHF. The chain recombines TRBV28 with TRBJ1-5; D is unclear. The germline gives CDR1 MDHEN, CDR2 SYDVKM. This CDR3 spans 13 amino acids. V dropped 2 bases and J dropped 3 bases, with 5 bases sitting between them.

This clone was found a few times. J is TRBJ2-1 and V is TRBV6-4; 10 positions agree with TRBD1. V dropped 2 bases and J dropped 8; count of bases not matched to a gene: 9. Per germline, CDR1 MRHNA and CDR2 SNTAGT. This CDR3 contains 16 residues. The DNA for the CDR3 is TGTGCCAGCAGTGACCTCCCGGGACAGGGGAGGGATGAGCAGTTCTTC. Its translation: CASSDLPGQGRDEQFF.

The table lists this clone with a few counts. This chain connects TRBV10-2 to TRBJ2-7; D is uncertain. This CDR3 region has 13 residues. Looked up from germline, CDR1 is WSHSY and CDR2 is SAAADI. V gave up 5 bases and J gave up 2 bases, with 10 bases separating them. CDR3 in amino acids: CASSSSHPYEQYF. CDR3 nucleotide sequence: TGCGCCAGCAGTTCCTCACACCCCTACGAGCAGTACTTC.

This clone was counted a single time. The chain joins TRBV27 to TRBJ2-5, with 7 bases lining up with TRBD2. Germline CDR1 MNHEY, CDR2 SMNVEV (reference sequence). CDR3 size: 15 residues. The V segment lost 5 bases and the J segment 2 bases; nucleotides outside the gene matches: 8. CDR3 nucleotide sequence: TGTGCCAGCAGTACCACTAGCGTCGGGCAAGAGACCCAGTACTTC. It encodes CASSTTSVGQETQYF.

The chain couples TRBV2 to TRBJ2-5, with TRBD2 identical over 8 bases. Germline V gives CDR1 SNHLY, CDR2 FYNNEI. The CDR3 contains 15 residues. V was clipped by 8 bases and J by 2 bases; unmatched bases: 10. The CDR3: CASQDWVAGQETQYF. The CDR3 coding sequence is TGTGCCAGCCAAGACTGGGTAGCGGGGCAAGAGACCCAGTACTTC.